This T cell receptor (beta chain) was recorded in a study of blood T cell repertoires in COVID-19. Overall study: Spain, Italy and the United States supplied samples that represented acute and convalescent COVID-19. The cDNA or gDNA used as material had been derived from T cells, B-cell-depleted T cells, or PBMCs.

V dropped 2 bases and J dropped 3 bases, with 14 bases sitting between them. This CDR3 contains 15 residues. Germline V gene lookup returns CDR1 SGHDT and CDR2 YYEEEE. TCRdb's copy holds only in-frame clones and misses some; the assay was immunoSEQ multiplex PCR. The profile covers roughly 250,000 clones, with around four fifths appearing a single time and around 6.4% taken by the ten largest. Source material: peripheral blood. This chain connects TRBV5-6 to TRBJ1-2; D gene uncertain. The TCR was taken from a woman between 55 and 75 years old with active or convalescent COVID-19. CDR3 DNA sequence: TGTGCCAGCAGCTTATTACCGGGTACTGACTATGGCTACACCTTC. It codes for CASSLLPGTDYGYTF. The whole variable domain, filled in from reference TRBV5-6 and TRBJ1-2, reads DAGVTQSPTHLIKTRGQQVTLRCSPKSGHDTVSWYQQALGQGPQFIFQYYEEEERQRGNFPDRFSGHQFPNYSSELNVNALLLGDSALYLCASSLLPGTDYGYTFGSGTRLTVV.